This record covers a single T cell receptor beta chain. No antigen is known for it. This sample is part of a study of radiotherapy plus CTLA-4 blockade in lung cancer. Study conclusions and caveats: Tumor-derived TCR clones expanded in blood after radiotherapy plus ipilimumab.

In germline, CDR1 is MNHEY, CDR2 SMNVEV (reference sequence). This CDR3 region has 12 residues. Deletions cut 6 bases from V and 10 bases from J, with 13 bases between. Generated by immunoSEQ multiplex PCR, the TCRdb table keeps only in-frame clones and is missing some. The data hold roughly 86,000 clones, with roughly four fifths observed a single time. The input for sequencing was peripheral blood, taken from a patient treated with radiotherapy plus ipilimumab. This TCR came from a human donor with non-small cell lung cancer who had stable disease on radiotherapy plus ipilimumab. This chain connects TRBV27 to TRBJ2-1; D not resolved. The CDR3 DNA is TGTGCCAGCAGGACCGCGGTCGCGGAGCAGTTCTTC. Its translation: CASRTAVAEQFF.